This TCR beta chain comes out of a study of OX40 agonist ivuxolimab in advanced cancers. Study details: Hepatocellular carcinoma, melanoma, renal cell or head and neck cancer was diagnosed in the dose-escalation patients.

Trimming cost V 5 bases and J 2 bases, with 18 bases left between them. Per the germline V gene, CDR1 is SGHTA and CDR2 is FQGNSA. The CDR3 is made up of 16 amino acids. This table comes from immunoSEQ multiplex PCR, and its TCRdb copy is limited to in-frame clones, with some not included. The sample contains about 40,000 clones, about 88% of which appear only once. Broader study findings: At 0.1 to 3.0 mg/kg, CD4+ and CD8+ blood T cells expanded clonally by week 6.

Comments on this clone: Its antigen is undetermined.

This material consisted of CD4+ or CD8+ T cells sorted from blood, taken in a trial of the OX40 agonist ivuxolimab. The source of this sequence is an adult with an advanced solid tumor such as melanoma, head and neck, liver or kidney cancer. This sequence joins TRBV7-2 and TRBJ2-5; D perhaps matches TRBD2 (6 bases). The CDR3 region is CASSPWEATPQETQYF. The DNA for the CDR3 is TGTGCCAGCAGCCCCTGGGAGGCAACTCCTCAAGAGACCCAGTACTTC.